The clone carrying this T cell receptor (beta chain) was seen ten or more times. The target antigen is unknown. Germline CDR1 LGHDT, CDR2 YNNKEL (reference sequence). The CDR3 contains 15 residues. Trimming cost V 0 bases and J 7 bases, with 12 bases left between them. These data come from a study of regulatory T cells in long-lasting Graves disease. Study in general: Patients newly diagnosed with Graves' had been on antithyroid drugs for under 3 months. Overall study findings and caveats: Persistent disease was associated with favored TRBV28 usage and with favored use of TRBJ1-2 and TRBJ2-5. Only peripheral blood was studied, not thyroid tissue.

Time point indicated: newly diagnosed GD, antithyroid drugs for less than 3 months. Generation of the TCR library employed RNA extracted from PBMCs. CDR3 regions were amplified by Arm-PCR using iRepertoire HTBI primers to build TCR beta libraries. MiXCR, run by TCRdb on the multiplex PCR reads, gives a single entry per CDR3 protein. The data hold around 480,000 distinct CDR3 sequences, with around 16% observed a single time. These data were likewise used in another study, on T cells in Graves' hyperthyroidism and ophthalmopathy. That study adds: First-round RT-PCR of the TCR CDR3 relied on the HTBI primer set.

This chain uses TRBV3-1 with TRBJ1-4; perhaps TRBD1 as D (6 bases). The sequence derives from a woman aged 35 to 59 with Graves disease. The sequencing here drew on peripheral blood mononuclear cells (PBMCs), taken at new diagnosis, from a patient treated with antithyroid drugs. The CDR3 coding sequence is TGTGCCAGCAGCCAAGATACAGGGTTACGTGAAAAACTGTTTTTT. Translated, it gives CASSQDTGLREKLFF.